The following is a TCR beta chain sequence with its context. Its target is unknown. This CDR3 contains 15 residues. Trimming removed 8 bases from V and 5 bases from J; junction bases left unmatched: 13. Germline CDR1 and CDR2: LGHNA and YSLEER. The data were taken from a study of shared clonotypes between healthy human individuals. Study outcomes and limitations: Non-shared clonotypes were found to have lower generation probabilities than the clonotypes that were shared by all four of the sorted-subset donors.

Adult donors, all healthy and HIV-negative, had no recent acute infections or vaccinations. Method: immunoSEQ multiplex PCR; TCRdb's copy keeps in-frame clones and lacks some. The table lists under 2,500,000 clones, 95% of them singletons. The chain carries TRBV4-3 and TRBJ1-1; the match to TRBD1 covers 8 bases. The receptor was derived from a young man in good health. Source material: naive CD4+ T cells sorted from blood. Subset indicated: CD45RA+ positively selected. CDR3 nucleotide sequence: TGCGCCAGCGGAAGACAACAGGGGGTGAGGACTGAAGCTTTCTTT. It specifies CASGRQQGVRTEAFF.